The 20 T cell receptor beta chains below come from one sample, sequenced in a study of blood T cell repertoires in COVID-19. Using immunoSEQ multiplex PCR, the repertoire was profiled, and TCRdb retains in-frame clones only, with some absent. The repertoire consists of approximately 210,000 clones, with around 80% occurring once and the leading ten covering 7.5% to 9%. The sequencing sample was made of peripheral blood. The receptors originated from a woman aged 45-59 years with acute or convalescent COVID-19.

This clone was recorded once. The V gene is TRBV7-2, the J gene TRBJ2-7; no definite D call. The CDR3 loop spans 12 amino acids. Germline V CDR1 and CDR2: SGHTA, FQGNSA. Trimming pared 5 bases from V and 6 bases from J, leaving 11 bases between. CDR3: CASSPVQVEQYF. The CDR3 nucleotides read TGTGCCAGCAGCCCGGTCCAGGTCGAGCAGTACTTC.

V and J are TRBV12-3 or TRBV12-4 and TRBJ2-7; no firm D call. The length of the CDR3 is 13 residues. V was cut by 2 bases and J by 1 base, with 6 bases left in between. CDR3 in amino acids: CASSLQASYEQYF. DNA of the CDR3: TGTGCCAGCAGTTTACAGGCATCCTACGAGCAGTACTTC.

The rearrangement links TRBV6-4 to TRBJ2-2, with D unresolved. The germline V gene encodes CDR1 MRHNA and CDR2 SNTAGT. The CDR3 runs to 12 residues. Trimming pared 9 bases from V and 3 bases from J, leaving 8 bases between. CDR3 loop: CARPGDTGELFF. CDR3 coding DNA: TGTGCCAGGCCAGGTGACACCGGGGAGCTGTTTTTT.

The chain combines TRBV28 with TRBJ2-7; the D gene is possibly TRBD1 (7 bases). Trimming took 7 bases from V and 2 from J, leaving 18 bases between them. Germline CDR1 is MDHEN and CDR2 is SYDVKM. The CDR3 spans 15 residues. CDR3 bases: TGTGCCAGCACCGCAGGCGGGACAGACACCTACGAGCAGTACTTC. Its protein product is CASTAGGTDTYEQYF.

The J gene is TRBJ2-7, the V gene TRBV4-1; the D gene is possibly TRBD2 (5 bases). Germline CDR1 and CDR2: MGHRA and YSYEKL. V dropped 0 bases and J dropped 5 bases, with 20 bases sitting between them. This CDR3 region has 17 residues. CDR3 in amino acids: CASSQDSRGSTLHEQYF. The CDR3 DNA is TGCGCCAGCAGCCAAGATTCCCGGGGTTCTACCCTCCACGAGCAGTACTTC.

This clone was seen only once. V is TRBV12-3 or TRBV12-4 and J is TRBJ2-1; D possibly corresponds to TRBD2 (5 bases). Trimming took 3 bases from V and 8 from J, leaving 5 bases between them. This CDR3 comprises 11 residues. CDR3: CASSFGDEQFF. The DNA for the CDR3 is TGTGCCAGCAGTTTCGGGGATGAGCAGTTCTTC.

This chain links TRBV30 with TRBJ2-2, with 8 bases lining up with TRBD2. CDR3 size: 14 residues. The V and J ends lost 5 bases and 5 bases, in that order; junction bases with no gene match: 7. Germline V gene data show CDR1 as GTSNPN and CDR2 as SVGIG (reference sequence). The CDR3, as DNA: TGTGCCTGGTTCACTAGCGGCCGTACCGGGGAGCTGTTTTTT. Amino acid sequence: CAWFTSGRTGELFF.

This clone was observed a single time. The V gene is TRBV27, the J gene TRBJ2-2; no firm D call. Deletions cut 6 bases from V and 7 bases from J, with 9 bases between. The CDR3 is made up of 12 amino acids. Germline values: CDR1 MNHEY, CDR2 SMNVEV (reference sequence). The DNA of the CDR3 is TGTGCCAGCAGACGCGACAACGGGGAGCTGTTTTTT. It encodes CASRRDNGELFF.

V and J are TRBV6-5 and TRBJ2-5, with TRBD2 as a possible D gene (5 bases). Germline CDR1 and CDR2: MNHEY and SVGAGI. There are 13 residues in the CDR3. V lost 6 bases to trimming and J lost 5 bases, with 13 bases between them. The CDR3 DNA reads TGTGCCAGCAGAAGCCGGGAAGTTGAGACCCAGTACTTC. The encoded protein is CASRSREVETQYF.

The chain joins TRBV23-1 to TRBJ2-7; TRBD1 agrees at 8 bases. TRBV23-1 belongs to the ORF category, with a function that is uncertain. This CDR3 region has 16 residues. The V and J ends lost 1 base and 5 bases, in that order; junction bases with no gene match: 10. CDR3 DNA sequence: TGCGCCAGCAGTCAATTCCCCAGGGGGCGGAAGAACGAGCAGTACTTC. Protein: CASSQFPRGRKNEQYF.

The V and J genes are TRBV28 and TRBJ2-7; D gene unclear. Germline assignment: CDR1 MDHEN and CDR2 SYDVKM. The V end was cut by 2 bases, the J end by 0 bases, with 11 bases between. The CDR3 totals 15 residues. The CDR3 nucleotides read TGTGCCAGCAGTTTAGATCGTAGTGGCTCCTACGAGCAGTACTTC. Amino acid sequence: CASSLDRSGSYEQYF.

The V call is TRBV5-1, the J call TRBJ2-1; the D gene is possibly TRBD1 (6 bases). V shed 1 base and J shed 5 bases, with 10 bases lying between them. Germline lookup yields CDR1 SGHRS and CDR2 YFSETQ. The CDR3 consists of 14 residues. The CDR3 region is CASSLNRAHNEQFF. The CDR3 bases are TGCGCCAGCAGCTTGAACAGGGCACACAATGAGCAGTTCTTC.

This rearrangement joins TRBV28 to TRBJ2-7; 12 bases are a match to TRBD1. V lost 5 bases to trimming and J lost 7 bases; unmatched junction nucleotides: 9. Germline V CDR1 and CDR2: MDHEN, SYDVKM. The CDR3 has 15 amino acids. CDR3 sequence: CASSTGGQGAGEQYF. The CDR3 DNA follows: TGTGCCAGCAGTACTGGGGGACAGGGGGCTGGAGAGCAGTACTTC.

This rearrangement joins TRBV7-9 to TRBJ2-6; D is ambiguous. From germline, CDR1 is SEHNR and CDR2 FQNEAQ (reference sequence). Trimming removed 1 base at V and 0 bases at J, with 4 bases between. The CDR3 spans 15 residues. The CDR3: CASSLESSGANVLTF. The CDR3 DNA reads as TGTGCCAGCAGCTTAGAGAGCTCTGGGGCCAACGTCCTGACTTTC.

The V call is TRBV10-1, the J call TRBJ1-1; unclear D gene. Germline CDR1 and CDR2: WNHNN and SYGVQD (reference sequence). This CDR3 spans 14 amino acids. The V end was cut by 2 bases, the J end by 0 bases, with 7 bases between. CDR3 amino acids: CASSEGNLNTEAFF. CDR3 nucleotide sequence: TGCGCCAGCAGTGAGGGCAACCTGAACACTGAAGCTTTCTTT.

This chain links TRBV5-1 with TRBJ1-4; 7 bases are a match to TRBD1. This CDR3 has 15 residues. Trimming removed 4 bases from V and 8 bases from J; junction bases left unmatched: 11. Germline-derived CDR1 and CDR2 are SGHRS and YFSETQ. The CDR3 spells CASSTRDSAGEKLFF. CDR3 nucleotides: TGCGCCAGCAGCACCCGGGACAGTGCCGGAGAAAAACTGTTTTTT. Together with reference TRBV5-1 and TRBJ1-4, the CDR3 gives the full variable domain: KAGVTQTPRYLIKTRGQQVTLSCSPISGHRSVSWYQQTPGQGLQFLFEYFSETQRNKGNFPGRFSGRQFSNSRSEMNVSTLELGDSALYLCASSTRDSAGEKLFFGSGTQLSVL.

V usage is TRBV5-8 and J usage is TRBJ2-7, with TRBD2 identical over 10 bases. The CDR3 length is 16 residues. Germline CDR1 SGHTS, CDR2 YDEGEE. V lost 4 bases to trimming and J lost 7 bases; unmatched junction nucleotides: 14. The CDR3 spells CASSRPGAGGPKEQYF. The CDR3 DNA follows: TGTGCCAGCAGCCGCCCGGGAGCGGGAGGGCCAAAGGAGCAGTACTTC.

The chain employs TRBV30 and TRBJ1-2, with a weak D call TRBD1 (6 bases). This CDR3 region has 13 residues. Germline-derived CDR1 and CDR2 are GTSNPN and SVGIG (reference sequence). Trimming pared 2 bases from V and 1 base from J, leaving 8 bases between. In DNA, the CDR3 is TGTGCCTGGAGTCGACAGGTTAACTATGGCTACACCTTC. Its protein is CAWSRQVNYGYTF.

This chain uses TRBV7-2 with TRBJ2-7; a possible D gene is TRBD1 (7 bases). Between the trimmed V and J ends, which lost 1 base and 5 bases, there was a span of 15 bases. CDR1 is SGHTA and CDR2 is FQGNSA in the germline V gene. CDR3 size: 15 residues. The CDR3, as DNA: TGTGCCAGCAGCTTAGTACCAGCAGGGGGGAACGAGCAGTACTTC. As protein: CASSLVPAGGNEQYF. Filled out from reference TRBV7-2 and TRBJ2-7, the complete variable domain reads GAGVSQSPSNKVTEKGKDVELRCDPISGHTALYWYRQSLGQGLEFLIYFQGNSAPDKSGLPSDRFSAERTGGSVSTLTIQRTQQEDSAVYLCASSLVPAGGNEQYFGPGTRLTVT.

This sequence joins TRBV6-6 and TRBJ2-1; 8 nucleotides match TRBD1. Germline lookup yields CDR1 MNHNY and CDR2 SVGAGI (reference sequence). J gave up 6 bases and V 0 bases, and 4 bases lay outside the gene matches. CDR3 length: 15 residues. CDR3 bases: TGTGCCAGCAGTTACTCAGGACAGGGAGGCAATGAGCAGTTCTTC. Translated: CASSYSGQGGNEQFF.